One sample yielded the 28 T cell receptor beta chains listed below, sequenced in a study of T cells in localized non-small cell lung cancer. Profiling relied on immunoSEQ multiplex PCR, and the TCRdb table lists in-frame clones only, not all of them. Of 1,500 to 2,000 clones detected, 20% to 25% appear once; the ten largest clones hold more than 20%. Material: normal lung tissue next to the tumor, obtained before any cancer treatment. These receptors were obtained from a man aged 40 to 70 with stage III lung adenocarcinoma.

The chain recombines TRBV11-3 with TRBJ1-1; D is possibly TRBD1 (6 bases). V gave up 5 bases and J gave up 4 bases, with 14 bases separating them. Germline CDR1 SGHNT, CDR2 YENEEA. The CDR3 runs 14 residues. The CDR3 protein is CASSQFLGGTEAFF. The CDR3, as DNA: TGTGCCAGCAGCCAATTCTTAGGGGGCACTGAAGCTTTCTTT.

The chain carries TRBV19 and TRBJ2-5; 8 positions agree with TRBD2. Germline CDR1 and CDR2: LNHDA and SQIVND (reference sequence). The V and J ends lost 6 bases and 5 bases, in that order; junction bases with no gene match: 11. CDR3 length: 15 residues. The CDR3 DNA is TGTGCCAGTAGAAATAGCGGGGAGAAACGGGAGACCCAGTACTTC. Translating gives CASRNSGEKRETQYF.

A few counts support this clone. The rearrangement uses TRBV6-8 and TRBJ1-1; D ambiguous. This CDR3 comprises 13 residues. Trimming removed 0 bases from V and 1 base from J, with 3 bases in between. The V gene's germline CDR1 is MNHGY and CDR2 SAAAGT. This CDR3 is CASSYSRNTEAFF. The CDR3 DNA is TGTGCCAGCAGTTACTCCAGGAACACTGAAGCTTTCTTT.

The genes are TRBV6-8 and TRBJ2-7, with D maybe TRBD1 (6 bases). V was clipped by 2 bases and J by 1 base, with 12 bases between them. The CDR3 is 15 amino acids. Germline values: CDR1 MNHGY, CDR2 SAAAGT. This CDR3 is CASSYGVGASYEQYF. CDR3 nucleotide sequence: TGTGCCAGCAGTTACGGTGTGGGGGCATCCTACGAGCAGTACTTC.

This clone was seen a few times. CDR3 sequence: CASSLTGSNNSPLHF. The CDR3 DNA is TGTGCCAGCAGCCTCACGGGCAGTAATAATTCACCCCTCCACTTT. The V and J genes are TRBV11-3 and TRBJ1-6, with D hard to call. Trimming cost V 5 bases and J 5 bases, with 13 bases left between them. The CDR3 loop spans 15 amino acids. Germline V gene data show CDR1 as SGHNT and CDR2 as YENEEA.

In its sample, this clone was seen a few times. V gene TRBV19 combines with J gene TRBJ1-1, with 8 bases identical to TRBD1. Germline CDR1 is LNHDA and CDR2 is SQIVND (reference sequence). J gave up 6 bases and V 4 bases, and 7 bases lay outside the gene matches. The CDR3 spans 14 residues. CDR3 region: CASSTRDRSAEAFF. CDR3 coding DNA: TGTGCCAGTAGTACCCGGGACAGGAGTGCTGAAGCTTTCTTT.

This clone has only a few counts. The chain has TRBV6-8 and TRBJ2-6; D ambiguous. Germline CDR1 reads MNHGY; CDR2 reads SAAAGT. The CDR3 runs to 19 residues. Between the trimmed V and J ends, which lost 4 bases and 5 bases, there was a span of 24 bases. In nucleotides, the CDR3 is TGTGCCAGCAGTTTTAGAATGTGGGTGCTACAAAGTCGGGCCAACGTCCTGACTTTC. It encodes CASSFRMWVLQSRANVLTF.

This sequence joins TRBV12-5 and TRBJ1-1; unclear D gene. The CDR3 spans 11 residues. CDR1 and CDR2 (germline): LGHNT, FRNRAP. Here the CDR3 DNA reads TGTGCCACCTTCGGCGGGTCTGAAGCTTTCTTT. Protein sequence: CATFGGSEAFF.

A few counts support this clone. The chain joins TRBV6-8 to TRBJ2-1; 9 nucleotides line up with TRBD1. Germline-derived CDR1 and CDR2 are MNHGY and SAAAGT. The CDR3 is made up of 15 amino acids. V trimming: 4 bases; J trimming: 6 bases; junction bases outside the gene matches: 7. The CDR3 protein is CASSSAGTGTNEQFF. Here the CDR3 DNA reads TGTGCCAGCAGTTCTGCCGGGACAGGGACCAATGAGCAGTTCTTC.

The chain employs TRBV6-8 and TRBJ2-2; D tentatively fits TRBD1 or TRBD2 (5 bases each). The CDR3 spans 16 residues. Trimming shortened V by 2 bases and J by 3 bases, and 13 bases separated the two germline ends. CDR1 and CDR2 (germline): MNHGY, SAAAGT. As DNA, the CDR3 is TGTGCCAGCAGTTACCCGGGGACGGGTCACACCGGGGAGCTGTTTTTT. This codes for CASSYPGTGHTGELFF.

J is TRBJ2-2 and V is TRBV7-7, with 7 bases identical to TRBD2. In germline, CDR1 is SSHAT, CDR2 FNYEAQ (reference sequence). The CDR3 has 17 amino acids. The junction had 8 bases not matched to a gene; V was cut back by 4 bases and J by 0 bases. The CDR3 loop reads CASSSPWGGANTGELFF. CDR3 DNA sequence: TGTGCCAGCAGCTCCCCTTGGGGGGGGGCGAACACCGGGGAGCTGTTTTTT.

V usage is TRBV10-1 and J usage is TRBJ2-1; the D is unclear. The CDR3 is 12 amino acids. Germline CDR1 WNHNN, CDR2 SYGVQD (reference sequence). CDR3 bases: TGCGCTACAAAAAAAAAGTACAATGAGCAGTTCTTC. This encodes CATKKKYNEQFF.

This chain uses TRBV6-8 with TRBJ2-7; D is unclear. V was pared by 2 bases and J by 2 bases, with 13 bases between. The CDR3 is 15 residues long. The germline CDR1 and CDR2 sequences are MNHGY and SAAAGT. This chain's CDR3 is CASSYAGHLPYEQYF. The CDR3 nucleotides are TGTGCCAGCAGTTACGCCGGGCACCTACCCTACGAGCAGTACTTC.

The genes are TRBV18 and TRBJ1-5, with TRBD1 identical over 7 bases. There are 16 residues in the CDR3. CDR1 KGHSH and CDR2 LQKENI come from the germline V gene. After removal of 3 bases from V and 0 bases from J, the junction contained 5 bases not matched to a gene. CDR3: CASSPDRPDSNQPQHF. The CDR3 region has the DNA TGTGCCAGCTCACCGGACAGGCCCGATAGCAATCAGCCCCAGCATTTT.

The V and J genes are TRBV6-8 and TRBJ2-1, with a tentative D call TRBD2 (5 bases). There are 14 residues in the CDR3. From germline, CDR1 is MNHGY and CDR2 SAAAGT. V shed 2 bases and J shed 8 bases, with 13 bases lying between them. The CDR3 nucleotides read TGTGCCAGCAGTTACGACTACCCCGTGGATGAGCAGTTCTTC. It is translated as CASSYDYPVDEQFF.

In its sample, this clone ranks as medium-sized (0.01 to 0.1%). The V and J genes are TRBV11-3 and TRBJ2-5; no clear D gene. V was clipped by 2 bases and J by 5 bases, with 12 bases between them. The CDR3 consists of 14 residues. Per the germline V gene, CDR1 is SGHNT and CDR2 is YENEEA. CDR3 DNA: TGTGCCAGCAGCTTAAGTCGAGGCAGTGAGACCCAGTACTTC. Encoded protein: CASSLSRGSETQYF. Drawing the rest from reference TRBV11-3 and TRBJ2-5, the complete variable domain is EAGVVQSPRYKIIEKKQPVAFWCNPISGHNTLYWYLQNLGQGPELLIRYENEEAVDDSQLPKDRFSAERLKGVDSTLKIQPAELGDSAVYLCASSLSRGSETQYFGPGTRLLVL.

This clone appeared a few times. This chain uses TRBV28 with TRBJ2-1; perhaps TRBD2 as D (6 bases). Trimming removed 5 bases from V and 6 bases from J, with 17 bases in between. Germline V CDR1 and CDR2: MDHEN, SYDVKM. CDR3 length: 15 residues. The CDR3 DNA follows: TGTGCCAGCAGTCCCAGTGGGGGGTGGGTCAATGAGCAGTTCTTC. It encodes CASSPSGGWVNEQFF.

This clone was seen more than once but under ten times. This specimen includes other DNA sequences encoding the same CDR3. V usage is TRBV6-8 and J usage is TRBJ2-5; D is possibly TRBD2 (6 bases). This CDR3 has 17 residues. CDR1 and CDR2 from the germline V gene are MNHGY and SAAAGT. V gave up 6 bases and J gave up 2 bases, with 22 bases separating them. The DNA for the CDR3 is TGTGCCAGCAGCAGACGGGATGGGGTGGGGGGTCAAGAGACCCAGTACTTC. This codes for CASSRRDGVGGQETQYF.

This clone was observed a few times. V usage is TRBV11-3 and J usage is TRBJ2-1; the D gene is possibly TRBD2 (7 bases). Germline lookup yields CDR1 SGHNT and CDR2 YENEEA. V shed 1 base and J shed 3 bases, with 10 bases lying between them. The CDR3 has 15 residues. The CDR3, as DNA: TGTGCCAGCAGCTTAGGCGGGGGCAGCTACAATGAGCAGTTCTTC. Protein sequence: CASSLGGGSYNEQFF. The full variable domain, with the rest looked up from reference TRBV11-3 and TRBJ2-1, is EAGVVQSPRYKIIEKKQPVAFWCNPISGHNTLYWYLQNLGQGPELLIRYENEEAVDDSQLPKDRFSAERLKGVDSTLKIQPAELGDSAVYLCASSLGGGSYNEQFFGPGTRLTVL.

This clone has just a few counts. The J gene is TRBJ2-7, the V gene TRBV11-3; a weak D match, TRBD1 (6 bases). Germline CDR1 is SGHNT and CDR2 is YENEEA. Trimming shortened V by 5 bases and J by 2 bases, and 13 bases separated the two germline ends. The CDR3 length is 14 residues. The CDR3 is CASSVGGGTYEQYF. The CDR3 nucleotides are TGTGCCAGCAGCGTAGGTGGGGGCACCTACGAGCAGTACTTC.

This clone counts as large (0.1 to 1%). The rearrangement joins TRBV6-8 to TRBJ1-1, with D unresolved. The CDR3 sequence is 12 residues long. The germline V and J ends were trimmed by 0 bases and 1 base, with 0 bases remaining between them. Germline V CDR1 and CDR2: MNHGY, SAAAGT. The CDR3 coding sequence is TGTGCCAGCAGTTACTCGAACACTGAAGCTTTCTTT. Protein: CASSYSNTEAFF.

The sample holds a few counts of this clone. The rearrangement links TRBV29-1 to TRBJ1-1; D unresolved. CDR1 SQVTM and CDR2 ANQGSEA come from the germline V gene. The CDR3 consists of 14 residues. V was pared by 4 bases and J by 5 bases, with 17 bases between. The CDR3 DNA follows: TGCAGCGTTGCCCCCGGGTATAGAGGAACTGAAGCTTTCTTT. Protein: CSVAPGYRGTEAFF.

In its sample, this clone is large (0.1 to 1%). The chain joins TRBV19 to TRBJ2-3, with D possibly TRBD1 on 5 matching bases. The V end lost 3 bases, the J end lost 2 bases, and 9 bases lay between the germline ends. The CDR3 has 14 amino acids. The germline CDR1 and CDR2 sequences are LNHDA and SQIVND (reference sequence). CDR3 amino acids: CASSIQGSTDTQYF. Here the CDR3 DNA reads TGTGCCAGTAGTATTCAGGGTTCCACAGATACGCAGTATTTT.

This clone was picked up a small number of times. CDR3 sequence: CASSRTGTGGHNEQFF. The CDR3 DNA sequence: TGTGCCAGCAGCAGAACCGGGACAGGGGGCCACAATGAGCAGTTCTTC. The chain carries TRBV11-3 and TRBJ2-1, with 12 bases identical to TRBD1. CDR3 length equals 16 residues. Germline assignment: CDR1 SGHNT and CDR2 YENEEA. V lost 5 bases and J lost 5; bases outside the gene matches: 7.

V gene TRBV19 combines with J gene TRBJ2-1, with a possible D match to TRBD1 (6 bases). The CDR3 is 15 residues long. Trimming took 5 bases from V and 3 from J, leaving 14 bases between them. Germline V lookup: CDR1 LNHDA, CDR2 SQIVND (reference sequence). The CDR3 loop is CASSPTGSSYNEQFF. CDR3 sequence (DNA): TGTGCCAGTAGTCCAACAGGGAGCAGCTACAATGAGCAGTTCTTC. Drawing the rest from reference TRBV19 and TRBJ2-1, the complete variable domain is DGGITQSPKYLFRKEGQNVTLSCEQNLNHDAMYWYRQDPGQGLRLIYYSQIVNDFQKGDIAEGYSVSREKKESFPLTVTSAQKNPTAFYLCASSPTGSSYNEQFFGPGTRLTVL.

The chain has TRBV23-1 and TRBJ1-1, with D tentatively TRBD1 (6 bases). TRBV23-1 carries the ORF label, with uncertain function. V shed 10 bases and J shed 4 bases, with 16 bases lying between them. The CDR3 contains 13 residues. The CDR3: CATRPGEGTEAFF. CDR3 coding DNA: TGCGCCACACGTCCAGGGGAGGGCACTGAAGCTTTCTTT.

A single count supports this clone. The chain links TRBV19 to TRBJ2-7; 7 bases are shared with TRBD2. Germline V gene lookup returns CDR1 LNHDA and CDR2 SQIVND (reference sequence). After removal of 5 bases from V and 2 bases from J, the junction contained 3 bases not matched to a gene. CDR3 length equals 13 residues. CDR3 DNA: TGTGCCAGTAGTCCAGGGACTACCTACGAGCAGTACTTC. Amino acids: CASSPGTTYEQYF.

This clone has only a few counts. The CDR3 bases are TGTGCCAGCTTGTCCGGGACAGGGGGCTTAACAGATACGCAGTATTTT. Amino acids: CASLSGTGGLTDTQYF. V gene TRBV11-3 combines with J gene TRBJ2-3, with TRBD1 matching over 12 bases. The V and J ends lost 8 bases and 3 bases, in that order; junction bases with no gene match: 9. The CDR3 consists of 16 residues. The V gene's germline CDR1 is SGHNT and CDR2 YENEEA.